The sequence of this T cell receptor beta chain was determined in a study of follicular helper T cells after annual influenza vaccination (dated by TCRdb to the late 2010s). Broadly, across the study: Blood was collected on days 0, 7 and 28 after each seasonal influenza vaccination. Multi-year samples were available for six subjects, with four spanning two vaccination seasons and two spanning three seasons. One week after vaccination, a second recruited cohort of more than nine subjects (Table S1) displayed a similar ICOS+CD38+ cTfh response. The 2013-2014 samples were cryopreserved, while the 2015 samples were processed right after collection. Some subjects were followed across successive annual vaccinations spanning the 2013-2014, 2014-2015 and 2015-2016 seasons to study recall of cTfh clones.

To prepare the library, the immunoSEQ multiplex PCR assay was applied. Adaptive Biotechnologies handled the TCRB amplification, library preparation, sequencing and preliminary bioinformatics at Survey level resolution. For TCRB sequencing, genomic DNA from the sorted cTfh populations was amplified by multiplex PCR. Per the source publication's procedure: Clonality was calculated in R as 1 minus normalized Shannon entropy, and the Gini index was computed with the R package ineq. The overlap score was defined as the summed counts of shared sequences divided by the total counts of all sequences in both compared samples. The significance of shared clonotypes was tested with Fisher's exact test, assuming a theoretical repertoire of 10^7 TCRB sequences. TCRdb took over this immuneACCESS table, retaining in-frame rearrangements with V and J assigned. Such tables are incomplete; in checked studies, under half of the missing clones stem from an unresolved V gene, and the remainder is unexplained. V, J and clone size are those of that table, while D and trimming were read from the DNA. This sample holds under 15,000 clones; 80% were observed only once. The top ten clonotypes cover 3% to 4% of the sample.

Details on this clone: Its binding antigen is unknown. It has no much larger one-base neighbor in the sample; base qualities were not kept.

V and J are truncated by 0 bases and 5 bases respectively, leaving an intervening sequence of 10 bases. In the germline V gene, CDR1 corresponds to SGHTA and CDR2 to FQGNSA. Taken from cysteine to phenylalanine, the CDR3 has 14 residues. CDR3 DNA only is kept here, 42 bases in frame from base 1. Sample time point, as interpreted from the label and publication: 2015-2016 season, pre-vaccination. Adults were given seasonal inactivated influenza vaccine (Fluvarix), and sorted blood CD4 subsets were followed by TCRB sequencing before and after vaccination. To be eligible, subjects had to be community-dwelling and could not have received an influenza vaccine during the previous 6 months. Reasons for exclusion included contraindications to influenza vaccine, substance abuse, HIV/AIDS, active malignancy, immunomodulatory medication, and active illness such as respiratory infection. Between about 35 and 100 mL of blood was sampled per time point. Circulating Tfh were defined as non-naive CD4+CXCR5+PD-1+ cells, and these cells were sorted into ICOS+CD38+ and ICOS-CD38- fractions. Either Ficoll-Paque PLUS or SepMate separation was used to isolate PBMC. Cell subsets were sorted from PBMC on a BD FACS Aria before DNA extraction.

Overall study outcomes, separate from this receptor: Day 7 ICOS+CD38+ clones were most often found later in ICOS-CD38- cTfh, suggesting that subset may serve as a memory reservoir. Successive annual vaccinations recalled a recurring oligoclonal ICOS+CD38+ cTfh response that included tetramer and AIM influenza-specific clonotypes. Only roughly 10-21% of analyzed cells yielded productive TCRB sequences, so sampling of rare clonotypes was not possible. ICOS+CD38+ cTfh clonality correlated with the frequency of that population, and its change correlated with the change in circulating plasmablast frequency.

This specimen was CXCR5+ CD38- circulating T follicular helper cells from blood, taken on the day of influenza vaccination. The cell subset or site label of this sample denotes: circulating Tfh, non-naive CD4+CXCR5+PD-1+ (ICOS+CD38+ or ICOS-CD38-). The sequence is built from TRBV7-2 and TRBJ1-1; no D gene call is confident. This clonotype was obtained from an adult who received the influenza vaccine. The bases are TGTGCCAGCAGCTTAGCTGGGTTTGGTACTGAAGCTTTCTTT. Its translation reads: CASSLAGFGTEAFF.